This section outlines one T cell receptor beta chain sequence together with its context. This CDR3 comprises 14 residues. The trim removed 5 bases at V and 12 bases at J, leaving 13 bases unmatched. CDR1 and CDR2 (germline): LGHDT, YNNKEL (reference sequence). This sample stems from a study of blood T cell repertoires in COVID-19. Study in general: There were acute and convalescent COVID-19 samples, and they came from the United States, Italy and Spain. The cDNA or gDNA used as material had been derived from T cells, B-cell-depleted T cells, or PBMCs.

Data came from immunoSEQ multiplex PCR; TCRdb stores just in-frame clones and leaves some out. The data show 250,000 to 350,000 clones, about 90% seen once. The chain uses TRBV3-1 (or the pseudogene TRBV3-2) and TRBJ1-3, with 7 bases identical to TRBD1. This sequence was found in a woman in her 50s who had recovered from COVID-19. The sample comprised peripheral blood. CDR3 protein: CASSSFNRGGHIYF. The CDR3 bases are TGTGCCAGCAGCTCTTTTAACAGGGGAGGACACATATATTTT.